This is a list of T cell receptor beta chains from one sample in a study of regulatory T cells in long-lasting Graves disease. Each CDR3 protein gets one entry after TCRdb re-called the multiplex PCR reads with MiXCR. The sample has roughly 470,000 distinct CDR3 sequences, 20% seen once; the top ten hold approximately 7.8%. The sample here was peripheral blood mononuclear cells (PBMCs), taken when the disease was refractory, from a patient treated with antithyroid drugs. The source is a female donor with Graves disease. Each CDR3 is given with its conserved first and last residue. The order of the fields is V gene, D gene, clone size, J gene, CDR3 protein, CDR3 DNA. D genes are given only for firm matches. A clone size is listed for some rows: how often the clone was seen (once, few, many), or a class if it is expanded.

v_call: TRBV24-1; d_call: TRBD1; clone_size: few; j_call: TRBJ2-7; cdr3_aa: CATSLTGSYEQYF; cdr3_nt: TGTGCCACCAGTCTGACAGGGTCCTACGAGCAGTACTTC
v_call: TRBV28; d_call: TRBD1; clone_size: many; j_call: TRBJ2-7; cdr3_aa: CASSGNPTPRDRGLEQYF; cdr3_nt: TGTGCCAGCAGCGGAAATCCAACCCCCCGGGACAGGGGGCTCGAGCAGTACTTC
v_call: TRBV19; d_call: TRBD1; clone_size: few; j_call: TRBJ1-1; cdr3_aa: CASSILGQGAEAFF; cdr3_nt: TGTGCCAGTAGTATCCTGGGACAGGGGGCTGAAGCTTTCTTT
v_call: TRBV27; d_call: .; clone_size: many; j_call: TRBJ2-1; cdr3_aa: CASSAGAFEGEQFF; cdr3_nt: TGTGCCAGCAGTGCAGGGGCGTTTGAGGGTGAGCAGTTCTTC
v_call: TRBV6-1; d_call: .; clone_size: few; j_call: TRBJ1-4; cdr3_aa: CASSGNSAGLFF; cdr3_nt: TGTGCCAGCAGTGGAAACTCGGCTGGACTGTTTTTT
v_call: TRBV4-2; d_call: .; clone_size: .; j_call: TRBJ2-7; cdr3_aa: CASSQDGRGDEQYF; cdr3_nt: TGTGCCAGCAGCCAAGATGGCAGGGGTGACGAGCAGTACTTC
v_call: TRBV7-2; d_call: .; clone_size: .; j_call: TRBJ2-7; cdr3_aa: CASSLGSLVRGEQYF; cdr3_nt: TGTGCCAGCAGCTTGGGGTCCTTAGTTAGGGGCGAGCAGTACTTC
v_call: TRBV7-9; d_call: .; clone_size: .; j_call: TRBJ2-4; cdr3_aa: CASNPGPAKNIQYF; cdr3_nt: TGTGCCAGCAATCCGGGACCAGCCAAAAACATTCAGTACTTC
v_call: TRBV6-5; d_call: TRBD1; clone_size: many; j_call: TRBJ1-2; cdr3_aa: CASSYRQGSNYGYTF; cdr3_nt: TGTGCCAGCAGTTATCGACAGGGGTCTAACTATGGCTACACCTTC
v_call: TRBV5-1; d_call: TRBD1; clone_size: few; j_call: TRBJ2-5; cdr3_aa: CASSTGDRGQETQYF; cdr3_nt: TGCGCCAGCAGCACCGGAGACAGGGGTCAAGAGACCCAGTACTTC
v_call: TRBV11-2; d_call: TRBD2; clone_size: .; j_call: TRBJ2-1; cdr3_aa: CASSPRTSGVVYNEQFF; cdr3_nt: TGTGCCAGCAGCCCCCGGACTAGCGGGGTCGTATACAATGAGCAGTTCTTC
v_call: TRBV12-3/TRBV12-4; d_call: TRBD1; clone_size: once; j_call: TRBJ2-3; cdr3_aa: CASRGDRAVSTDTQYF; cdr3_nt: TGTGCCAGCAGGGGAGACAGGGCCGTAAGCACAGATACGCAGTATTTT
v_call: TRBV20-1; d_call: TRBD2; clone_size: .; j_call: TRBJ2-5; cdr3_aa: CSGPMGEGQETQYF; cdr3_nt: TGCAGTGGACCCATGGGGGAGGGACAAGAGACCCAGTACTTC
v_call: TRBV5-8; d_call: TRBD1; clone_size: many; j_call: TRBJ1-1; cdr3_aa: CASSPGGLPNTEAFF; cdr3_nt: TGTGCCAGCAGCCCAGGGGGTTTGCCGAACACTGAAGCTTTCTTT
v_call: TRBV7-8; d_call: .; clone_size: few; j_call: TRBJ2-7; cdr3_aa: CASSRGRGTEPYEQYF; cdr3_nt: TGTGCCAGCAGCCGGGGGAGGGGGACCGAACCCTACGAGCAGTACTTC
v_call: TRBV16; d_call: TRBD1; clone_size: .; j_call: TRBJ1-1; cdr3_aa: CASSQWTGPDTEAFF; cdr3_nt: TGTGCCAGCAGCCAATGGACAGGGCCCGACACTGAAGCTTTCTTT
v_call: TRBV7-8; d_call: TRBD2; clone_size: once; j_call: TRBJ2-1; cdr3_aa: CASSIRPSGTRNNEQFF; cdr3_nt: TGTGCCAGCAGCATTAGACCATCGGGGACTAGGAACAATGAGCAGTTCTTC
v_call: TRBV11-2; d_call: .; clone_size: many; j_call: TRBJ1-1; cdr3_aa: CASSLALTGEAFF; cdr3_nt: TGTGCCAGCAGCTTAGCCCTGACAGGTGAAGCTTTCTTT
v_call: TRBV7-9; d_call: .; clone_size: .; j_call: TRBJ2-3; cdr3_aa: CASTPTTGTAQYF; cdr3_nt: TGTGCCAGCACCCCAACTACAGGGACCGCGCAGTATTTT
v_call: TRBV4-2; d_call: .; clone_size: few; j_call: TRBJ1-1; cdr3_aa: CASSQEGGGGNTEAFF; cdr3_nt: TGTGCCAGCAGCCAAGAAGGGGGGGGCGGTAACACTGAAGCTTTCTTT
v_call: TRBV20-1; d_call: .; clone_size: few; j_call: TRBJ1-1; cdr3_aa: CSARFAGVDTEAFF; cdr3_nt: TGCAGTGCTAGATTCGCAGGGGTAGACACTGAAGCTTTCTTT
v_call: TRBV10-2; d_call: .; clone_size: .; j_call: TRBJ2-5; cdr3_aa: CASSGPGTETQYF; cdr3_nt: TGCGCCAGCAGTGGCCCAGGAACAGAGACCCAGTACTTC
v_call: TRBV2; d_call: .; clone_size: few; j_call: TRBJ2-1; cdr3_aa: CASRDSYNEQFF; cdr3_nt: TGTGCCAGCAGGGACTCCTACAATGAGCAGTTCTTC
v_call: TRBV5-1; d_call: TRBD1; clone_size: .; j_call: TRBJ1-6; cdr3_aa: CASSLEPGGDVNNSPLHF; cdr3_nt: TGCGCCAGCAGCTTGGAGCCAGGGGGCGATGTGAATAATTCACCCCTCCACTTT
v_call: TRBV5-1; d_call: .; clone_size: .; j_call: TRBJ2-7; cdr3_aa: CASSPRPGQGSSYEQYF; cdr3_nt: TGCGCCAGCAGCCCGAGACCGGGACAAGGCAGCTCCTACGAGCAGTACTTC
v_call: TRBV13; d_call: .; clone_size: .; j_call: TRBJ2-5; cdr3_aa: CASSPPPPETQYF; cdr3_nt: TGTGCCAGCAGCCCCCCCCCGCCAGAGACCCAGTACTTC
v_call: TRBV20-1; d_call: TRBD2; clone_size: .; j_call: TRBJ2-7; cdr3_aa: CSATPLRSGREYEQYF; cdr3_nt: TGCAGTGCTACCCCATTGAGGAGCGGGAGAGAGTACGAGCAGTACTTC
v_call: TRBV7-3; d_call: TRBD1; clone_size: .; j_call: TRBJ1-1; cdr3_aa: CASSSDRGRGNTEAFF; cdr3_nt: TGCGCCAGCAGCTCCGACAGGGGCAGAGGGAACACTGAAGCTTTCTTT
v_call: TRBV29-1; d_call: TRBD1; clone_size: few; j_call: TRBJ1-5; cdr3_aa: CSVQQGAGNQPQHF; cdr3_nt: TGCAGCGTTCAACAGGGGGCCGGAAATCAGCCCCAGCATTTT
v_call: TRBV6-1; d_call: .; clone_size: few; j_call: TRBJ1-2; cdr3_aa: CASSPYGNRVTRSPIYGYTF; cdr3_nt: TGTGCCAGCAGTCCCTACGGTAACAGGGTAACTAGGTCACCCATATATGGCTACACCTTC
v_call: TRBV6-1; d_call: .; clone_size: many; j_call: TRBJ1-5; cdr3_aa: CASSEPFGLNQPQHF; cdr3_nt: TGTGCCAGCAGTGAACCATTCGGGCTCAATCAGCCCCAGCATTTT
v_call: TRBV12-3/TRBV12-4; d_call: .; clone_size: many; j_call: TRBJ1-1; cdr3_aa: CASSEMGGTEAFF; cdr3_nt: TGTGCCAGCAGTGAGATGGGGGGCACTGAAGCTTTCTTT
v_call: TRBV12-3/TRBV12-4; d_call: .; clone_size: .; j_call: TRBJ1-5; cdr3_aa: CASSSRLEPQHF; cdr3_nt: TGTGCCAGCAGTAGTCGGCTCGAGCCCCAGCATTTT
v_call: TRBV20-1; d_call: .; clone_size: .; j_call: TRBJ1-6; cdr3_aa: CSAIDPQSSYNSPLHF; cdr3_nt: TGCAGTGCTATAGACCCCCAGAGCTCCTATAATTCACCCCTCCACTTT
v_call: TRBV6-1; d_call: .; clone_size: many; j_call: TRBJ2-7; cdr3_aa: CASSGLNTYEQYF; cdr3_nt: TGTGCCAGCAGTGGACTTAATACCTACGAGCAGTACTTC
v_call: TRBV28; d_call: TRBD2; clone_size: many; j_call: TRBJ2-7; cdr3_aa: CASSLRLAVLYEQYF; cdr3_nt: TGTGCCAGCAGTTTAAGACTAGCGGTGCTCTACGAGCAGTACTTC
v_call: TRBV27; d_call: .; clone_size: many; j_call: TRBJ1-4; cdr3_aa: CASQKGQVNEKLFF; cdr3_nt: TGTGCCAGCCAAAAAGGCCAGGTTAATGAAAAACTGTTTTTT
v_call: TRBV10-3; d_call: .; clone_size: many; j_call: TRBJ1-2; cdr3_aa: CAISEGARGYGYTF; cdr3_nt: TGTGCCATCAGTGAGGGCGCGCGGGGCTATGGCTACACCTTC
v_call: TRBV11-1; d_call: .; clone_size: many; j_call: TRBJ2-5; cdr3_aa: CASSFERYQETQYF; cdr3_nt: TGTGCCAGCAGCTTTGAACGGTACCAAGAGACCCAGTACTTC
v_call: TRBV11-2; d_call: .; clone_size: many; j_call: TRBJ1-1; cdr3_aa: CASNLLRGNPEAFF; cdr3_nt: TGTGCCAGCAACCTACTTCGGGGTAACCCTGAAGCTTTCTTT
v_call: TRBV6-1; d_call: .; clone_size: many; j_call: TRBJ1-2; cdr3_aa: CASTRGSTGYGYTF; cdr3_nt: TGTGCCAGCACCCGGGGCTCGACTGGCTATGGCTACACCTTC
v_call: TRBV7-8; d_call: .; clone_size: .; j_call: TRBJ2-2; cdr3_aa: CASSLVGGRVGELFF; cdr3_nt: TGTGCCAGCAGCTTAGTTGGGGGGCGCGTCGGGGAGCTGTTTTTT
v_call: TRBV27; d_call: .; clone_size: .; j_call: TRBJ2-6; cdr3_aa: CASSIGVGANVLTF; cdr3_nt: TGTGCCAGCTCTATAGGGGTTGGGGCCAACGTCCTGACTTTC
v_call: TRBV30; d_call: .; clone_size: .; j_call: TRBJ1-1; cdr3_aa: CAWTTEGPVNTEAFF; cdr3_nt: TGTGCCTGGACGACGGAGGGGCCAGTGAACACTGAAGCTTTCTTT
v_call: TRBV30; d_call: .; clone_size: .; j_call: TRBJ2-2; cdr3_aa: CAWRRAVNTGEPFF; cdr3_nt: TGTGCCTGGAGACGGGCGGTGAACACCGGGGAGCCGTTTTTT
v_call: TRBV27; d_call: .; clone_size: .; j_call: TRBJ2-2; cdr3_aa: CASSLDWGTGELFF; cdr3_nt: TGTGCCAGCAGTTTAGATTGGGGAACCGGGGAGCTGTTTTTT
v_call: TRBV7-6; d_call: .; clone_size: once; j_call: TRBJ2-5; cdr3_aa: CASSLGSGEETQYF; cdr3_nt: TGTGCCAGCAGCTTGGGGTCGGGAGAAGAGACCCAGTACTTC
v_call: TRBV3-1; d_call: .; clone_size: .; j_call: TRBJ1-5; cdr3_aa: CASSQDSGGNQPQHF; cdr3_nt: TGTGCCAGCAGCCAAGATTCGGGGGGCAATCAGCCCCAGCATTTT
v_call: TRBV4-2; d_call: .; clone_size: few; j_call: TRBJ2-7; cdr3_aa: CASSQGRDQSYEQYF; cdr3_nt: TGTGCCAGCAGCCAAGGCCGGGACCAGAGCTACGAGCAGTACTTC
v_call: TRBV24-1; d_call: TRBD1; clone_size: many; j_call: TRBJ1-6; cdr3_aa: CATSDQGQDNSPLHF; cdr3_nt: TGTGCCACCAGTGACCAGGGACAGGATAATTCACCCCTCCACTTT
v_call: TRBV20-1; d_call: TRBD1; clone_size: .; j_call: TRBJ2-7; cdr3_aa: CSAREAMTGAYEQYF; cdr3_nt: TGCAGTGCTAGAGAGGCTATGACAGGGGCCTACGAGCAGTACTTC
v_call: TRBV6-4; d_call: .; clone_size: .; j_call: TRBJ1-5; cdr3_aa: CASRSEGGSNQPQHF; cdr3_nt: TGTGCCAGCAGGTCGGAGGGTGGGAGCAATCAGCCCCAGCATTTT
v_call: TRBV29-1; d_call: .; clone_size: many; j_call: TRBJ2-5; cdr3_aa: CSVDLRAETQYF; cdr3_nt: TGCAGCGTTGATCTCCGGGCAGAGACCCAGTACTTC
v_call: TRBV7-8; d_call: .; clone_size: many; j_call: TRBJ2-4; cdr3_aa: CASSATRLAKNIQYF; cdr3_nt: TGTGCCAGCAGTGCCACTCGGCTAGCCAAAAACATTCAGTACTTC
v_call: TRBV24-1; d_call: TRBD1; clone_size: few; j_call: TRBJ2-2; cdr3_aa: CATSEPGLQGSGTGELFF; cdr3_nt: TGTGCCACCAGTGAGCCCGGCTTACAGGGGTCCGGAACCGGGGAGCTGTTTTTT
v_call: TRBV27; d_call: TRBD1; clone_size: many; j_call: TRBJ1-2; cdr3_aa: CASKEAGGFNYGYTF; cdr3_nt: TGTGCCAGCAAGGAGGCAGGGGGCTTCAACTATGGCTACACCTTC
v_call: TRBV10-3; d_call: .; clone_size: many; j_call: TRBJ2-6; cdr3_aa: CAIREVSSGANVLTF; cdr3_nt: TGTGCCATCAGGGAGGTGAGCTCTGGGGCCAACGTCCTGACTTTC